The source of this T cell receptor (beta chain) is a study of identical twins. This clonotype showed up just a few times. What it binds is not known. Study findings and constraints: Cord blood's abundant beta clonotypes had fewer insertions, unlike memory repertoires.

TCRdb re-called the 5' RACE reads through MiXCR, storing one row per CDR3 protein. The repertoire holds 430,000 or so distinct CDR3 sequences, with roughly a quarter as singletons. The CDR3 totals 14 residues. Trimming pared 2 bases from V and 5 bases from J, leaving 14 bases between. The germline V gene encodes CDR1 SGDLS and CDR2 YYNGEE. These sequences were also reported in another study, on T cells expressing NK-cell markers. That investigation notes: Sequenced donors, eight in total, included seven who were HCMV-seropositive and one who was seronegative. Restriction of the sorted population to alpha-beta TCR T cells was achieved in several experiments with an anti-gamma-delta TCR antibody.

The chain employs TRBV9 and TRBJ2-7; unclear D gene. Sequenced input: CD4+ T cells sorted from blood. This TCR was recovered from a woman under 30 in good health. CDR3 residues: CASSVSTGGHEQYF. The CDR3 DNA follows: TGTGCCAGCAGCGTCTCCACGGGCGGCCACGAGCAGTACTTC.